The 7 T cell receptor beta chains given below trace back to one sample, sequenced in a study of T cell responses to AZD1222 COVID-19 vaccine (dated by TCRdb to the early 2020s). Libraries were constructed by the immunoSEQ multiplex PCR assay. The table comes from immuneACCESS by way of TCRdb, which keeps in-frame sequences with V and J called. Part of the clones is missing from these tables; in studies checked, under half for an unresolved V gene and the rest for unknown reasons. The sample data list 120,000 to 150,000 clones, and about 92% of these were observed just once. Clones ranked in the top ten supply approximately 1.8% of the sample. What this sample's time point label stands for: about 28 days (+/-7) after the second vaccine dose. Sequencing used peripheral blood, obtained 28 days after the second AZD1222 dose. The receptor source for this set is an adult who received the AZD1222 COVID-19 vaccine.

This sequence joins TRBV18 and TRBJ2-7; D not certain. Per germline, CDR1 KGHSH and CDR2 LQKENI. CDR3 length equals 11 residues. Trimming pared 3 bases from V and 5 bases from J, leaving 5 bases between. CDR3: CASSPGHEQYF. CDR3 bases: TGTGCCAGCTCACCTGGCCACGAGCAGTACTTC.

This rearrangement joins TRBV2 to TRBJ1-5; no firm D call. The CDR3 is 13 amino acids. V was cut by 4 bases and J by 7 bases, with 11 bases left in between. Germline assignment: CDR1 SNHLY and CDR2 FYNNEI. For the CDR3, the DNA is TGTGCCAGCAGTGTGTCCGGGCGGCAGCCCCAGCATTTT. It codes for CASSVSGRQPQHF.

The chain combines TRBV6-5 with TRBJ2-1, with D possibly TRBD2 on 6 matching bases. The CDR3 is made up of 13 amino acids. Trimming took 2 bases from V and 7 from J, leaving 9 bases between them. Germline V gene data show CDR1 as MNHEY and CDR2 as SVGAGI. The CDR3 DNA sequence: TGTGCCAGCAGTTACAGTCGGGGGAATGAGCAGTTCTTC. Residues: CASSYSRGNEQFF.

The sample holds a few counts of this clone. The rearrangement links TRBV11-2 to TRBJ2-1; D gene unclear. Trimming stripped 5 bases from V and 9 bases from J, with 17 bases between. The CDR3 has 14 amino acids. The germline V gene encodes CDR1 SGHAT and CDR2 FQNNGV. CDR3 sequence (DNA): TGTGCCAGCAGCCATCGGGCCAAAGCTGGTGAGCAGTTCTTC. Its protein is CASSHRAKAGEQFF.

For the CDR3, the DNA is TGTGCCAGCAGCTTACAGGAAAACTATGGCTACACCTTC. Amino acids: CASSLQENYGYTF. This chain connects TRBV7-9 to TRBJ1-2; D gene ambiguous. Deletions cut 2 bases from V and 2 bases from J, with 6 bases between. In germline, CDR1 is SEHNR, CDR2 FQNEAQ (reference sequence). CDR3 length: 13 amino acids. The variable domain in full, completed from reference TRBV7-9 and TRBJ1-2, reads DTGVSQNPRHKITKRGQNVTFRCDPISEHNRLYWYRQTLGQGPEFLTYFQNEAQLEKSRLLSDRFSAERPKGSFSTLEIQRTEQGDSAMYLCASSLQENYGYTFGSGTRLTVV.

The CDR3 spells CASSNPASTEAFF. CDR3 coding DNA: TGTGCCAGCAGTAACCCGGCATCCACTGAAGCTTTCTTT. This rearrangement joins TRBV28 to TRBJ1-1; D unclear. The CDR3 covers 13 residues. Germline CDR1 reads MDHEN; CDR2 reads SYDVKM. V gave up 5 bases and J gave up 4 bases, with 11 bases separating them.

This chain joins TRBV30 and TRBJ1-5; D not resolved. The CDR3 is made up of 13 amino acids. Germline CDR1 reads GTSNPN; CDR2 reads SVGIG (reference sequence). The V gene lost 2 bases and the J gene lost 6 bases, with 11 bases spanning the gap. The DNA for the CDR3 is TGTGCCTGGAGTTCAATCTCAGGTCAGCCCCAGCATTTT. This sequence encodes CAWSSISGQPQHF.